The 4 T cell receptor beta chains presented below share a single source sample, sequenced in a study of T-cell memory formation after mild COVID-19 (dated by TCRdb to the early 2020s). Library prep was done by 5' RACE. Instrument used: Illumina NovaSeq 6000. Through fastp at Q25 and MiXCR, TCRdb rebuilt clones from the public reads, retaining in-frame beta chains. Every entry covers one CDR3 protein and lists the most common genes and DNA from its rows. The table for this sample lists about 210,000 distinct CDR3 sequences; roughly 30% of them were counted only once. The ten largest make up more than 9.5% of the sample. Sequencing input: PBMCs or a T cell subset sorted from them (not recorded which). These receptors were collected from an adult woman who had mild COVID-19 (a few samples of this study predate the infection). The sample titles of this study are shuffled in the database, so cell type and time point are left out; the donor was told from shared clones.

This clonotype showed up just a few times. This chain links TRBV7-9 with TRBJ2-1, with 8 positions matching TRBD2. Unmatched junction bases numbered 4, after V lost 0 bases and J lost 6 bases. Germline CDR1 is SEHNR and CDR2 is FQNEAQ (reference sequence). This CDR3 spans 15 amino acids. The CDR3 DNA follows: TGTGCCAGCAGCTTAGCGCTGGGACTAGTCAATGAGCAGTTCTTC. This encodes CASSLALGLVNEQFF.

This chain joins TRBV6-2 or TRBV6-3 and TRBJ2-1; D might be TRBD2 (5 bases). Between the trimmed V and J ends, which lost 0 bases and 3 bases, there was a span of 15 bases. This CDR3 has 17 amino acids. From germline, CDR1 is MNHEY and CDR2 SVGEGT. CDR3 DNA sequence: TGTGCCAGCAGTTACTCGGCTGGGCGGGTCGACTACAATGAGCAGTTCTTC. It encodes CASSYSAGRVDYNEQFF.

V is TRBV12-3 or TRBV12-4 and J is TRBJ2-5; 7 bases align to TRBD2. V shed 0 bases, J shed 1 base, and the junction held 5 bases outside the gene matches. The CDR3 extends over 16 amino acids. Here the CDR3 reads CASSLALPSGQETQYF. The CDR3 nucleotides are TGTGCCAGCAGTTTAGCTCTCCCTAGCGGCCAAGAGACCCAGTACTTC.

This clonotype was counted only a few times. The CDR3, as DNA: TGCAGCGTTGAGGGCTCCGGGGTCAATGAGCAGTTCTTC. Translation gives CSVEGSGVNEQFF. The chain links TRBV29-1 to TRBJ2-1; a possible D gene is TRBD2 (5 bases). V shed 3 bases and J shed 6 bases, with 12 bases lying between them. The CDR3 sequence is 13 residues long. Germline CDR1 reads SQVTM; CDR2 reads ANQGSEA.